This entry describes one TCR beta chain. What it recognizes is unknown. A junction boundary mismatches the germline segment, possibly from a read error. Co-extraction yielded RNA and DNA from roughly 20-30 mg of unsorted bulk tissue. This record belongs to a study of tumor-infiltrating lymphocytes in primary liver carcinoma. Priming with a constant-region primer yielded TCR beta cDNA from about 500 ng total RNA. Nested multiplex PCR, run for three rounds with slightly modified ARM-PCR, yielded TCR beta libraries. The two initial PCR rounds, approximately 10 cycles each, used TRBV1-TRBV30 forward and C-beta reverse primers. MiXCR, applied by TCRdb to the multiplex PCR reads, yields one record per CDR3 protein. The table has roughly 120,000 distinct CDR3 sequences, 50% to 80% seen once; the top ten hold roughly 8%. Germline CDR1 SGHAT, CDR2 FQNNGV. This CDR3 contains 15 residues. Regarding the study as a whole: Tumor-adjacent and tumor-blood pairs showed less overlap than tumor region pairs. Tumor tissue displayed a significantly greater top-250-clone fraction than blood (p = 0.039).

The chain is built from TRBV11-2 and TRBJ2-3; 8 positions match TRBD2. Source material: liver tumor tissue from sampling region 3. Noted subset: tumor region T3, left-lateral pole. This clonotype was obtained from a woman aged 60-70 years with primary liver carcinoma and hepatitis B virus infection. CDR3 protein: CASSDSLAGAGTLYF. The CDR3 coding sequence is TGTGCCAGCAGTGATAGTCTAGCGGGTGCAGGTACGCTGTATTTT.